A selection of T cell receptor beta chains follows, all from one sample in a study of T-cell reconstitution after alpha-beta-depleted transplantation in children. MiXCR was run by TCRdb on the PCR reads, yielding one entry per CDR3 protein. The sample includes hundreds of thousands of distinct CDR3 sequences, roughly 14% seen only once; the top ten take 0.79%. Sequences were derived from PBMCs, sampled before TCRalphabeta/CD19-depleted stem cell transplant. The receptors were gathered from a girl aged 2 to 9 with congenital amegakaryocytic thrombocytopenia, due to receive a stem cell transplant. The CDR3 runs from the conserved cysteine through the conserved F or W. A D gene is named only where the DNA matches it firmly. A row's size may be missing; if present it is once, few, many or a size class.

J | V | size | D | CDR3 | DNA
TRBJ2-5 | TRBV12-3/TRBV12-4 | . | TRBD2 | CASSGGLAGVGETQYF | TGTGCCAGCAGTGGAGGACTAGCGGGAGTGGGTGAGACCCAGTACTTC
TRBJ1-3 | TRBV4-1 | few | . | CASSQEGGVVNTIYF | TGCGCCAGCAGCCAAGAGGGCGGGGTAGTGAACACCATATATTTT
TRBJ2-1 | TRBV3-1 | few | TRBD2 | CASSLTSVSYNEQFF | TGTGCCAGCAGCCTGACTAGCGTCAGCTACAATGAGCAGTTCTTC
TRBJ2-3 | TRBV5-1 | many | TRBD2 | CASSLISSGNTDTQYF | TGCGCCAGCAGCTTGATATCAAGCGGGAACACAGATACGCAGTATTTT
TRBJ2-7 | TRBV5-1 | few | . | CASSSTMGEQYF | TGCGCCAGCAGCTCAACTATGGGGGAGCAGTACTTC
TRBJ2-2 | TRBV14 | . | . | CASSRDMNTGELFF | TGTGCCAGCAGCCGGGACATGAACACCGGGGAGCTGTTTTTT
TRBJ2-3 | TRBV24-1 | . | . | CATSVDVGAQYF | TGTGCCACCAGTGTGGATGTGGGGGCGCAGTATTTT
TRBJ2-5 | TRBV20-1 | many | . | CSAPQETQYF | TGCAGTGCCCCTCAAGAGACCCAGTACTTC
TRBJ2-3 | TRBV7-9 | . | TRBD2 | CASSFGIGGTDTQYF | TGTGCCAGCAGCTTTGGCATCGGGGGGACAGATACGCAGTATTTT
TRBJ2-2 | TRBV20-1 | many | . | CSARDQLTGELFF | TGCAGTGCTAGAGATCAACTAACCGGGGAGCTGTTTTTT
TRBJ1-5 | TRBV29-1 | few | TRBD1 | CSVQDRGQGQPQHF | TGCAGCGTTCAGGACAGGGGGCAGGGTCAGCCCCAGCATTTT
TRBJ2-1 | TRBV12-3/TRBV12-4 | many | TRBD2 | CASSLSGGDNEQFF | TGTGCCAGCAGTCTTAGCGGGGGAGACAATGAGCAGTTCTTC
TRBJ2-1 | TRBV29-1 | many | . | CSVEDLGVENEQFF | TGCAGCGTTGAAGATCTAGGGGTCGAGAATGAGCAGTTCTTC
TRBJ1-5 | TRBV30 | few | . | CAWSIGIDQPQHF | TGTGCCTGGAGTATAGGGATAGATCAGCCCCAGCATTTT
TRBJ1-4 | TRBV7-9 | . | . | CASSRGKKGEKLFF | TGTGCCAGCAGCAGGGGGAAGAAGGGAGAAAAACTGTTTTTT
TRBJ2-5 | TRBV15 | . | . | CATMGGYQETQYF | TGTGCCACCATGGGCGGATACCAAGAGACCCAGTACTTC
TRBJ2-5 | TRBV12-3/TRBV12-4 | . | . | CASSDTGKETQYF | TGTGCCAGCAGCGACACAGGGAAGGAGACCCAGTACTTC
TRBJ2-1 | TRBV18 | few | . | CASSPLKQEKGNEQFF | TGTGCCAGCTCACCACTAAAACAAGAGAAGGGAAATGAGCAGTTCTTC
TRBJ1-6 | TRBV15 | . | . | CATSRDGPIQKARSPLHF | TGTGCCACCAGCCGCGACGGACCGATCCAGAAAGCAAGGTCACCCCTCCACTTT
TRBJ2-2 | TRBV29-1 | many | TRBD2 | CSAAGVRTGELFF | TGCAGTGCAGCGGGAGTAAGGACCGGGGAGCTGTTTTTT
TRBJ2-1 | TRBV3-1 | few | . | CASSPPGLTSSYNEQFF | TGTGCCAGCAGCCCGCCGGGACTCACTAGCTCCTACAATGAGCAGTTCTTC
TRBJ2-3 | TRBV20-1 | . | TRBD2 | CSARDLASGSVTDTQYF | TGCAGTGCTAGAGATTTGGCTAGCGGGAGTGTTACAGATACGCAGTATTTT
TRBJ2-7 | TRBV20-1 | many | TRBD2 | CSARAGSGSDEQYF | TGCAGTGCTAGAGCAGGTAGCGGGAGCGACGAGCAGTACTTC
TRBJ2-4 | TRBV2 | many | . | CASPVTDSMGGIQYF | TGTGCCAGCCCAGTGACCGACTCCATGGGGGGCATTCAGTACTTC
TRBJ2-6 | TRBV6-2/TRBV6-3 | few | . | CASSFTGKAGANVLTF | TGTGCCAGCAGTTTTACAGGGAAGGCTGGGGCCAACGTCCTGACTTTC
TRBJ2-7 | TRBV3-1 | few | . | CASKPGPESYEQYF | TGTGCCAGCAAACCGGGACCAGAGTCCTACGAGCAGTACTTC
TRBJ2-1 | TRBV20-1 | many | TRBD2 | CSARGLLTSVRDEQFF | TGCAGTGCTAGAGGGCTACTGACTAGCGTGAGGGATGAGCAGTTCTTC
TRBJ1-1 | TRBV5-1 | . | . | CASSLVRGPGDTEAFF | TGCGCCAGCAGCTTGGTCCGGGGGCCCGGGGACACTGAAGCTTTCTTT
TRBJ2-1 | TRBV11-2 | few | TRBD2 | CASSLSVAGGPFQFF | TGTGCCAGCAGCTTATCGGTAGCGGGAGGGCCCTTTCAGTTCTTC
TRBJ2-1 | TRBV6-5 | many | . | CASSYPGGLNEQFF | TGTGCCAGCAGTTACCCCGGGGGGCTCAATGAGCAGTTCTTC
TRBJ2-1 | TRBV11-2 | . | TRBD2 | CASSLISGRAGNEQFF | TGTGCCAGCAGCTTAATTAGCGGGAGAGCGGGCAATGAGCAGTTCTTC
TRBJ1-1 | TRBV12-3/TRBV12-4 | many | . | CASRWAGVNTEAFF | TGTGCCAGCAGGTGGGCCGGAGTGAACACTGAAGCTTTCTTT
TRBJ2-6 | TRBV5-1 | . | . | CASSPSSSSGANVLTF | TGCGCCAGCAGCCCTTCCTCGAGCTCTGGGGCCAACGTCCTGACTTTC
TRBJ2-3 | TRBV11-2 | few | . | CASSLAILPTQYF | TGTGCCAGCAGCTTAGCAATATTGCCCACGCAGTATTTT
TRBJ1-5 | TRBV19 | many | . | CASREPLLYLGNNQPQHF | TGTGCCAGTAGAGAACCGTTGCTGTACTTGGGGAACAATCAGCCCCAGCATTTT
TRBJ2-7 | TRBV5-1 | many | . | CASSLVQGNYEQYF | TGCGCCAGCAGCTTGGTACAGGGAAACTACGAGCAGTACTTC
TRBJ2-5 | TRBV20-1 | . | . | CSARQGFETQYF | TGCAGTGCTAGACAGGGTTTCGAGACCCAGTACTTC
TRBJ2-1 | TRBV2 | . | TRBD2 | CASSEVRGGSHNEQFF | TGTGCCAGCAGTGAAGTTCGGGGGGGGTCACACAATGAGCAGTTCTTC
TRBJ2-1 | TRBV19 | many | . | CASTSGGSQFF | TGTGCCAGTACCTCAGGTGGGTCGCAGTTCTTC
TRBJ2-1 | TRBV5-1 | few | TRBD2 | CASSLGLAGPVNEQFF | TGCGCCAGCAGCTTGGGACTAGCGGGACCTGTAAATGAGCAGTTCTTC
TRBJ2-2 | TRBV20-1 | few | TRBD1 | CSARDRVIGTGELFF | TGCAGTGCTAGGGACAGGGTCATTGGGACCGGGGAGCTGTTTTTT
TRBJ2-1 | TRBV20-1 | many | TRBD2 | CSADPGLEAYEQFF | TGCAGTGCCGACCCGGGACTAGAAGCTTATGAGCAGTTCTTC
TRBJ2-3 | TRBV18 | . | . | CASSHSTETQYF | TGTGCCAGCTCACACAGCACAGAGACGCAGTATTTT
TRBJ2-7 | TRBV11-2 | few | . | CASSSITISYEQYF | TGTGCCAGCAGCTCAATTACGATCTCCTACGAGCAGTACTTC